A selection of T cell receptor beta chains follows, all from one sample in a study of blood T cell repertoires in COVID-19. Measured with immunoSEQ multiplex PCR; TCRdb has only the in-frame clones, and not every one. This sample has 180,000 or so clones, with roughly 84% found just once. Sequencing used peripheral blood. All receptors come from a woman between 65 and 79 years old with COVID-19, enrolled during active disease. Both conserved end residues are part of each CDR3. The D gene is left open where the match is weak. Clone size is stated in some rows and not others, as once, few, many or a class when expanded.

CDR3: CASSAQTRNQPQHF
DNA: TGCGCCAGCAGCGCTCAGACACGAAATCAGCCCCAGCATTTT
V: TRBV10-2
size: .
D: .
length: 14
J: TRBJ1-5

CDR3: CASSQEANSGANVLTF
DNA: TGTGCCAGTAGCCAAGAGGCGAACTCTGGGGCCAACGTCCTGACTTTC
V: TRBV19
size: few
D: .
length: 16
J: TRBJ2-6

CDR3: CASSFQTGGYSPLHF
DNA: TGTGCCAGCAGTTTTCAGACAGGCGGATATTCACCCCTCCACTTT
V: TRBV28
size: .
D: .
length: 15
J: TRBJ1-6

CDR3: CASSPTSDTQYF
DNA: TGTGCCAGCAGCCCGACATCAGATACGCAGTATTTT
V: TRBV3-1/TRBV3-2
size: .
D: .
length: 12
J: TRBJ2-3

CDR3: CASSPSQHSDYGYTF
DNA: TGTGCCAGTAGTCCTTCCCAACATTCCGATTATGGCTACACCTTC
V: TRBV19
size: .
D: .
length: 15
J: TRBJ1-2

CDR3: CASSQSPDRGDYGYTF
DNA: TGTGCCAGCTCACAGTCCCCGGACAGGGGAGACTATGGCTACACCTTC
V: TRBV18
size: .
D: TRBD1
length: 16
J: TRBJ1-2

CDR3: CASSHGTGSYEQYF
DNA: TGCGCCAGCAGTCACGGGACAGGGTCCTACGAGCAGTACTTC
V: TRBV10-2
size: .
D: TRBD1
length: 14
J: TRBJ2-7

CDR3: CSVGFLGQGKWVDTEAFF
DNA: TGCAGCGTTGGGTTTCTCGGACAGGGGAAATGGGTCGACACTGAAGCTTTCTTT
V: TRBV29-1
size: .
D: TRBD1
length: 18
J: TRBJ1-1

CDR3: CASSYITATGELFF
DNA: TGTGCCAGTAGTTACATCACAGCCACCGGGGAGCTGTTTTTT
V: TRBV19
size: .
D: .
length: 14
J: TRBJ2-2

CDR3: CASSLGDRGHEQYF
DNA: TGTGCCAGCAGCTTAGGGGACAGGGGCCACGAGCAGTACTTC
V: TRBV11-2
size: .
D: TRBD1
length: 14
J: TRBJ2-7

CDR3: CASKDHSQNQPQHF
DNA: TGTGCCAGCAAAGACCACAGCCAGAATCAGCCCCAGCATTTT
V: TRBV19
size: .
D: .
length: 14
J: TRBJ1-5

CDR3: CASSSGQGFNEKLFF
DNA: TGTGCCAGCAGTTCCGGACAGGGTTTCAATGAAAAACTGTTTTTT
V: TRBV28
size: once
D: TRBD1
length: 15
J: TRBJ1-4

CDR3: CASSVAGDNEQFF
DNA: TGTGCCAGCAGCGTAGCTGGAGACAATGAGCAGTTCTTC
V: TRBV9
size: .
D: .
length: 13
J: TRBJ2-1

CDR3: CASSFQGGTGNSPLHF
DNA: TGTGCCAGCAGTTTTCAGGGGGGGACAGGGAATTCACCCCTCCACTTT
V: TRBV28
size: .
D: TRBD1
length: 16
J: TRBJ1-6

CDR3: CASSYHQGRGNIGQPQHF
DNA: TGTGCCAGCAGTTATCATCAGGGGCGTGGTAATATAGGTCAGCCCCAGCATTTT
V: TRBV6-2/TRBV6-3
size: few
D: .
length: 18
J: TRBJ1-5

CDR3: CSVNTDSGNTIYF
DNA: TGCAGCGTAAACACCGACAGCGGGAACACCATATATTTT
V: TRBV29-1
size: .
D: .
length: 13
J: TRBJ1-3

CDR3: CAWSVNLNYGYTF
DNA: TGTGCCTGGAGTGTAAATCTGAACTATGGCTACACCTTC
V: TRBV30
size: .
D: .
length: 13
J: TRBJ1-2